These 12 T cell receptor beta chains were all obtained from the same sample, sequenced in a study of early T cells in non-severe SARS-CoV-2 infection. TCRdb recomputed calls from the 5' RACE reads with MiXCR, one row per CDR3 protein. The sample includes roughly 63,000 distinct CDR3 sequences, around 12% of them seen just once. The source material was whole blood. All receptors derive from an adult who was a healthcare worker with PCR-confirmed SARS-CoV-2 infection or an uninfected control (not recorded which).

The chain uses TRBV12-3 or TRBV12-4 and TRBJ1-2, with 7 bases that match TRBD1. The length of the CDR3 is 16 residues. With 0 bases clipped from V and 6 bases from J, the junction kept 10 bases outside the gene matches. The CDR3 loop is CASSLAPNRQGDGYTF. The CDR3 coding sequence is TGTGCCAGCAGTTTAGCTCCGAACAGACAGGGCGATGGCTACACCTTC.

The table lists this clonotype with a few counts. The CDR3 spells CASSQVTGINYGYTF. CDR3 nucleotide sequence: TGTGCCAGCAGCCAAGTCACTGGAATTAACTATGGCTACACCTTC. The V and J genes are TRBV14 and TRBJ1-2; D remains unclear. There are 15 residues in the CDR3. CDR1 is SGHDN and CDR2 is FVKESK in the germline V gene. V was shortened by 1 base and J by 1 base, with 10 bases between the two germline ends.

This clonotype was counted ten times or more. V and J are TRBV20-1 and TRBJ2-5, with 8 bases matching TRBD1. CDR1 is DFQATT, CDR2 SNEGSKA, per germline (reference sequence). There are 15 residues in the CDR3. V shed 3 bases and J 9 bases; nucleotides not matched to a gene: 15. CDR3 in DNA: TGCAGTGCTAGTCTAGGACAGGGAGACTTTGGGGCCCAGTACTTC. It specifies CSASLGQGDFGAQYF.

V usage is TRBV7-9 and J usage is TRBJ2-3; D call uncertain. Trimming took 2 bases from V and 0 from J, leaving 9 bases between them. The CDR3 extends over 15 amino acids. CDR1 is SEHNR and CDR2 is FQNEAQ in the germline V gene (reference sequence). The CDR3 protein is CASSLSEISTDTQYF. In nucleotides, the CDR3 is TGTGCCAGCAGCTTATCGGAGATTAGCACAGATACGCAGTATTTT.

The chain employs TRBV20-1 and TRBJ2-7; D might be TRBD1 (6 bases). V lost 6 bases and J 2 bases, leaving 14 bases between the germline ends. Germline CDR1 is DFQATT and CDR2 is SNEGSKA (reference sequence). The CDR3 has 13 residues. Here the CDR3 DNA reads TGCAGTGCAACCGACAGGACCGCCTACGAGCAGTACTTC. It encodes CSATDRTAYEQYF.

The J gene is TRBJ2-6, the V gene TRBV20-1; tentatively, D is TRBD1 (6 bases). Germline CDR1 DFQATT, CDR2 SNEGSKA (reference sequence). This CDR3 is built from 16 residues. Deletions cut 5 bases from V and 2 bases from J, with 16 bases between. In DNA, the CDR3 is TGCAGTGCTTACACACAGGGCTCTCCTGGGGCCAACGTCCTGACTTTC. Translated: CSAYTQGSPGANVLTF.

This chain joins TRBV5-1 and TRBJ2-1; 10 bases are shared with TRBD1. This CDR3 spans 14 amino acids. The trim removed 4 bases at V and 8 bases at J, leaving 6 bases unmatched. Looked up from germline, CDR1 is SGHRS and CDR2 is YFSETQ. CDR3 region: CASSPGQGIYEQFF. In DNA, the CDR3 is TGCGCCAGCAGCCCGGGACAGGGGATCTATGAGCAGTTCTTC.

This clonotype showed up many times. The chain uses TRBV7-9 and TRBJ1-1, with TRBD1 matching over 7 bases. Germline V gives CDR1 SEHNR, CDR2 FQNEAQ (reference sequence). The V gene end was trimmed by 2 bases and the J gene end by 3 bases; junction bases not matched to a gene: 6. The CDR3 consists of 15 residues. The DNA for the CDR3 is TGTGCCAGCAGCTTATACAGGGGCGTCTACACTGAAGCTTTCTTT. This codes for CASSLYRGVYTEAFF.

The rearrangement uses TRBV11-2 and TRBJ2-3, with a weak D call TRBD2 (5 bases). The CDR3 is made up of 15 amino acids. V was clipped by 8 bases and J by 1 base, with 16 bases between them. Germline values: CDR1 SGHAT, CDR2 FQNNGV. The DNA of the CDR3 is TGTGCCAGCCGGGGTGGGTACTCGGGCACAGATACGCAGTATTTT. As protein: CASRGGYSGTDTQYF.

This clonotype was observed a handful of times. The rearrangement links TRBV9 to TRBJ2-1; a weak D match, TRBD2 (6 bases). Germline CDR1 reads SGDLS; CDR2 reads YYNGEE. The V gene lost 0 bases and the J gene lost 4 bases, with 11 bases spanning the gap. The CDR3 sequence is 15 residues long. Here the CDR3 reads CASSVVSGGYNEQFF. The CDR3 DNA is TGTGCCAGCAGCGTAGTAAGCGGAGGGTACAATGAGCAGTTCTTC.

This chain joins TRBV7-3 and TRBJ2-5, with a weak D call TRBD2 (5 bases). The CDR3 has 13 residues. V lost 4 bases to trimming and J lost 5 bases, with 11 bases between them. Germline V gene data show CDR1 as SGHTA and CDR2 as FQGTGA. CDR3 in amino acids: CASSSTTGETQYF. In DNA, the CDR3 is TGTGCCAGCAGCTCGACAACGGGGGAGACCCAGTACTTC.

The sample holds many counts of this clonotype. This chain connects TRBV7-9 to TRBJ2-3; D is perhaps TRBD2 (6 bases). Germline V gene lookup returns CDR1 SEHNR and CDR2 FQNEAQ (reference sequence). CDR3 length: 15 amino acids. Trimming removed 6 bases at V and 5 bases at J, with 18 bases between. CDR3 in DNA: TGTGCCAGCAGAAACTCGGGACTTCTTAAAGATACGCAGTATTTT. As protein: CASRNSGLLKDTQYF. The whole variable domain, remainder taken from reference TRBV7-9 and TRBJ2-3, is DTGVSQNPRHKITKRGQNVTFRCDPISEHNRLYWYRQTLGQGPEFLTYFQNEAQLEKSRLLSDRFSAERPKGSFSTLEIQRTEQGDSAMYLCASRNSGLLKDTQYFGPGTRLTVL.